The 8 T cell receptor beta chains below all came from one sample that was sequenced in a study of early T cells in non-severe SARS-CoV-2 infection. One entry per CDR3 protein results from TCRdb running MiXCR on the 5' RACE reads. The data contain approximately 47,000 distinct CDR3 sequences, around 9.6% of them singletons. Sequencing used whole blood, obtained at baseline. These receptors came from an adult who was a healthcare worker with PCR-confirmed SARS-CoV-2 infection or an uninfected control (not recorded which).

A few counts support this clonotype. J is TRBJ1-2 and V is TRBV7-2, with 7 nucleotides matching TRBD1. CDR3 length: 14 residues. V shed 5 bases and J 6 bases; nucleotides not matched to a gene: 9. Germline loops: CDR1 SGHTA, CDR2 FQGNSA. The CDR3 bases are TGTGCCAGCAGCGCTGGGACAGTACTGCATGGCTACACCTTC. This sequence encodes CASSAGTVLHGYTF. The variable domain in full, with the rest retrieved from reference TRBV7-2 and TRBJ1-2, is GAGVSQSPSNKVTEKGKDVELRCDPISGHTALYWYRQSLGQGLEFLIYFQGNSAPDKSGLPSDRFSAERTGGSVSTLTIQRTQQEDSAVYLCASSAGTVLHGYTFGSGTRLTVV.

The chain uses TRBV28 and TRBJ2-7, with TRBD1 matching 10 bases. CDR3 length: 15 amino acids. CDR1 and CDR2 from the germline V gene are MDHEN and SYDVKM. Losses at the gene ends were 2 bases for V and 4 bases for J; bases not matched to a gene: 5. The DNA for the CDR3 is TGTGCCAGCAGTTTAAGGACAGGGGGAAAGTACGAGCAGTACTTC. It translates to CASSLRTGGKYEQYF.

The chain uses TRBV5-1 and TRBJ1-2, with D tentatively TRBD1 (5 bases). The V gene lost 4 bases and the J gene lost 2 bases, with 12 bases spanning the gap. CDR3 size: 14 residues. The V gene's germline CDR1 is SGHRS and CDR2 YFSETQ. DNA for the CDR3: TGCGCCAGCAGCGTAGGCGGGACGAACTATGGCTACACCTTC. This codes for CASSVGGTNYGYTF.

This clonotype is categorized as medium-sized. The V gene is TRBV29-1, the J gene TRBJ2-2; D may match TRBD1 or TRBD2 (5 bases each). Germline V gives CDR1 SQVTM, CDR2 ANQGSEA. Deletions cut 6 bases from V and 7 bases from J, with 21 bases between. The CDR3 covers 15 residues. This CDR3 reads CSVLATGNTGGELFF. CDR3 nucleotides: TGCAGCGTCCTAGCCACCGGGAACACAGGCGGGGAGCTGTTTTTT.

The chain links TRBV3-1 to TRBJ2-3; 11 nucleotides agree with TRBD2. Losses at the gene ends were 1 base for V and 5 bases for J; bases not matched to a gene: 5. The CDR3 extends over 16 amino acids. Germline V gene sequence: CDR1 LGHDT, CDR2 YNNKEL (reference sequence). DNA of the CDR3: TGTGCCAGCAGCCAAGTAGCGGGGGGGCCCGGAGATACGCAGTATTTT. The encoded protein is CASSQVAGGPGDTQYF.

This clonotype showed up just a few times. The rearrangement joins TRBV2 to TRBJ2-2, with D possibly being TRBD1 (6 bases). Germline lookup yields CDR1 SNHLY and CDR2 FYNNEI. V was trimmed by 7 bases and J by 5 bases, leaving 8 bases between them. The CDR3 extends over 12 amino acids. The CDR3 is CASTRGTGELFF. The CDR3 DNA reads TGTGCCAGCACCAGGGGTACCGGGGAGCTGTTTTTT.

The rearrangement joins TRBV11-1 to TRBJ2-1; D remains unclear. CDR3 size: 14 residues. The V and J ends lost 2 bases and 0 bases respectively, with 5 bases between them. Germline CDR1 reads SGHAT; CDR2 reads FQDESV (reference sequence). CDR3 DNA: TGTGCCAGCAGCTTACGGAGCTCCTACAATGAGCAGTTCTTC. Protein product: CASSLRSSYNEQFF.

By sample share, this clonotype is medium-sized (0.01 to 0.1%). The chain is built from TRBV7-9 and TRBJ1-1; D gene ambiguous. The CDR3 consists of 12 residues. CDR1 is SEHNR and CDR2 is FQNEAQ in the germline V gene (reference sequence). V lost 1 base to trimming and J lost 5 bases, with 5 bases between them. Here the CDR3 DNA reads TGTGCCAGCAGCTTAGTAGTTACTGAAGCTTTCTTT. Translated, it gives CASSLVVTEAFF.